Presented here are 25 T cell receptor beta chains from one specimen sequenced in a study of monozygotic twins with inflammatory bowel disease. After re-calling the 5' RACE reads, TCRdb lists one entry per CDR3 protein, DNA absent. The table lists some 170,000 distinct CDR3 sequences. Sequences were obtained from blood. Receptor source: a human donor with ulcerative colitis or Crohn's disease, or a healthy co-twin of an affected twin (not recorded which).

V and J are TRBV20-1 and TRBJ1-2; TCRdb gives TRBD1 as the D gene, but with no DNA this cannot be confirmed. The germline V gene has CDR1 DFQATT and CDR2 SNEGSKA (reference sequence). The length of the CDR3 is 12 residues. The CDR3 sequence is CSATARDYGYTF.

CDR3 sequence: CASSFREGGQPQHF. The genes are TRBV27 and TRBJ1-5. Germline V lookup: CDR1 MNHEY, CDR2 SMNVEV (reference sequence). There are 14 residues in the CDR3.

The chain links TRBV7-2 to TRBJ2-7; TCRdb's D call, TRBD2, is unchecked because there is no DNA. Germline V gene data show CDR1 as SGHTA and CDR2 as FQGNSA. This CDR3 spans 17 amino acids. Here the CDR3 reads CASSFRGLAGYSYEQYF.

The chain combines TRBV6-4 with TRBJ1-4. Germline V lookup: CDR1 MRHNA, CDR2 SNTAGT. The CDR3 sequence is 15 residues long. The CDR3 sequence: CASSDSAAANEKLFF.

The genes are TRBV7-2 and TRBJ1-2. Germline CDR1 is SGHTA and CDR2 is FQGNSA. The CDR3 has 16 residues. The CDR3 protein is CASSLGKWSANYGYTF.

The rearrangement links TRBV5-1 to TRBJ2-1; without DNA, the TCRdb call of TRBD2 cannot be checked. Germline assignment: CDR1 SGHRS and CDR2 YFSETQ. The CDR3 has 16 residues. This CDR3 is CASSSTSGVSYNEQFF.

The chain uses TRBV29-1 and TRBJ2-7; lacking DNA, the TRBD2 call made by TCRdb goes unchecked. Germline V gives CDR1 SQVTM, CDR2 ANQGSEA. This CDR3 has 15 amino acids. CDR3 amino acids: CSVEGVAGGRYKQYF.

This sequence joins TRBV30 and TRBJ1-1; checking the TCRdb D call of TRBD1 is not possible without DNA. The CDR3 covers 14 residues. The V gene's germline CDR1 is GTSNPN and CDR2 SVGIG (reference sequence). CDR3 residues: CAWRTQGQNTEAFF.

The chain joins TRBV19 to TRBJ1-5. Looked up from germline, CDR1 is LNHDA and CDR2 is SQIVND (reference sequence). The CDR3 runs to 15 residues. CDR3 region: CASRTNLYSNQPQHF. The full variable domain, its missing parts supplied by reference TRBV19 and TRBJ1-5, is DGGITQSPKYLFRKEGQNVTLSCEQNLNHDAMYWYRQDPGQGLRLIYYSQIVNDFQKGDIAEGYSVSREKKESFPLTVTSAQKNPTAFYLCASRTNLYSNQPQHFGDGTRLSIL.

The chain recombines TRBV6-5 with TRBJ2-3; TCRdb's assignment of TRBD2 cannot be checked, as there is no DNA. Germline CDR1 is MNHEY and CDR2 is SVGAGI. The CDR3 extends over 16 amino acids. The CDR3 loop is CASSYSRVGLTDTQYF.

The chain combines TRBV6-6 with TRBJ1-2; absent DNA, TCRdb's TRBD1 call cannot be checked. CDR3 length: 14 amino acids. Germline V gene sequence: CDR1 MNHNY, CDR2 SVGAGI (reference sequence). The CDR3 sequence is CASSYSTRGYGYTF.

The genes are TRBV28 and TRBJ2-2. Germline CDR1 MDHEN, CDR2 SYDVKM. CDR3 length: 13 residues. The CDR3: CAIGKTNTGELFF.

The chain is built from TRBV6-1 and TRBJ1-2; TCRdb designates TRBD1, a call that cannot be tested without DNA. The CDR3 is 15 residues long. Germline lookup yields CDR1 MNHNS and CDR2 SASEGT. CDR3: CASSPIQGNNYGYTF.

CDR3 in amino acids: CASSLDGRGGSPFHF. The J gene is TRBJ1-6, the V gene TRBV5-6; with no DNA, the TCRdb D assignment of TRBD1 cannot be verified. Looked up from germline, CDR1 is SGHDT and CDR2 is YYEEEE. This CDR3 is 15 amino acids long.

The J gene is TRBJ2-1, the V gene TRBV10-3; TCRdb's assignment of TRBD2 cannot be checked, as there is no DNA. This CDR3 has 16 amino acids. Looked up from germline, CDR1 is ENHRY and CDR2 is SYGVKD. CDR3: CAISGQAGVPYNEQFF.

The chain recombines TRBV12-3 or TRBV12-4 with TRBJ1-1; TCRdb names TRBD1, which stays unverified in the absence of DNA. The CDR3 contains 16 residues. The CDR3 loop is CASSLYGGSERGQAFF.

The V gene is TRBV9, the J gene TRBJ2-3; no DNA is available, so the TRBD1 call from TCRdb remains unchecked. CDR3 size: 22 residues. The V gene's germline CDR1 is SGDLS and CDR2 YYNGEE. The CDR3 region is CASSAQTPTGERGVELTDTQYF.

V and J are TRBV11-2 and TRBJ2-5; TCRdb names TRBD1, which stays unverified in the absence of DNA. Per the germline V gene, CDR1 is SGHAT and CDR2 is FQNNGV. The CDR3 runs 18 residues. CDR3 in amino acids: CASTYPRIRGRPQETQYF.

This CDR3 is CASRDSTGKGEQYF. The chain joins TRBV25-1 to TRBJ2-7; TCRdb proposes TRBD1, but this gene call is untestable without DNA. CDR3 length: 14 amino acids. Germline V gene sequence: CDR1 MGHDK, CDR2 SYGVNS.

The chain joins TRBV28 to TRBJ1-5; the TCRdb D gene call, TRBD1, has no DNA to confirm it. The CDR3 consists of 15 residues. Germline V gene data show CDR1 as MDHEN and CDR2 as SYDVKM. This chain's CDR3 is CASSLHRGSNQPQHF.

V and J are TRBV29-1 and TRBJ2-3; the D call from TCRdb, TRBD2, cannot be confirmed without DNA. The CDR3 loop spans 17 amino acids. The germline CDR1 and CDR2 sequences are SQVTM and ANQGSEA. This CDR3 is CSVENPAGLAIADTQYF.

The rearrangement uses TRBV7-2 and TRBJ2-7; lacking DNA, the TRBD1 call made by TCRdb goes unchecked. The CDR3 covers 18 residues. Germline CDR1 and CDR2: SGHTA and FQGNSA. The CDR3 sequence is CASSLAPAINRNPYEQYF.

The V and J genes are TRBV10-3 and TRBJ2-7; as DNA is missing, the TRBD1 call by TCRdb cannot be tested. The CDR3 length is 15 residues. The germline CDR1 and CDR2 sequences are ENHRY and SYGVKD. The CDR3 is CAISEFGTGAYEQYF.

This chain uses TRBV19 with TRBJ2-2; the TCRdb D gene call, TRBD2, has no DNA to confirm it. The CDR3 totals 18 residues. Germline CDR1 and CDR2: LNHDA and SQIVND (reference sequence). CDR3 loop: CASSIGRTSGRLSGELFF. Together with reference TRBV19 and TRBJ2-2, the CDR3 gives the full variable domain: DGGITQSPKYLFRKEGQNVTLSCEQNLNHDAMYWYRQDPGQGLRLIYYSQIVNDFQKGDIAEGYSVSREKKESFPLTVTSAQKNPTAFYLCASSIGRTSGRLSGELFFGEGSRLTVL.

This chain connects TRBV27 to TRBJ1-2; the D call from TCRdb, TRBD1, cannot be confirmed without DNA. The germline gives CDR1 MNHEY, CDR2 SMNVEV (reference sequence). CDR3 size: 15 residues. The CDR3 protein is CASSLGTAGSLGYTF.